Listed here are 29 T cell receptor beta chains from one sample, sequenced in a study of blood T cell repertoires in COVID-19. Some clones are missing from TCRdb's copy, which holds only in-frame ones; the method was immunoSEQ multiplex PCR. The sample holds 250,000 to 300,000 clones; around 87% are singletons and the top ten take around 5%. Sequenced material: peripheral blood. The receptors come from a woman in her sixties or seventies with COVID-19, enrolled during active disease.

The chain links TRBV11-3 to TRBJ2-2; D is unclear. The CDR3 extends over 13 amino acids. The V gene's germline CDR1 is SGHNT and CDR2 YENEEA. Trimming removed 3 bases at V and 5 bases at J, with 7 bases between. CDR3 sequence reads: CASSFDMTGELFF. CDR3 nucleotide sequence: TGTGCCAGCAGCTTCGACATGACCGGGGAGCTGTTTTTT. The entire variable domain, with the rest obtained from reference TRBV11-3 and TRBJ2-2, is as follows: EAGVVQSPRYKIIEKKQPVAFWCNPISGHNTLYWYLQNLGQGPELLIRYENEEAVDDSQLPKDRFSAERLKGVDSTLKIQPAELGDSAVYLCASSFDMTGELFFGEGSRLTVL.

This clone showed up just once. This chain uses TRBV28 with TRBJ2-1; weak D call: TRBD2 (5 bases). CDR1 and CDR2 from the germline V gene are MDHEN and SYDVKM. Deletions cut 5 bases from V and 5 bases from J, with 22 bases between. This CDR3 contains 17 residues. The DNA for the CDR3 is TGTGCCAGCAGTCCGCCCCGGGGTGGCAGCTCTAACAATGAGCAGTTCTTC. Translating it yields CASSPPRGGSSNNEQFF.

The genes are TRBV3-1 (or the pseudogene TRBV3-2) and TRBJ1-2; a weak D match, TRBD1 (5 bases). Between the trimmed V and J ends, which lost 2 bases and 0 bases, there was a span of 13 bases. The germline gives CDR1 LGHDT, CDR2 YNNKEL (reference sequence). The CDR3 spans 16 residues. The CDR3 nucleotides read TGTGCCAGCAGCCAACTCATAGGGGCAACTAACTATGGCTACACCTTC. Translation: CASSQLIGATNYGYTF.

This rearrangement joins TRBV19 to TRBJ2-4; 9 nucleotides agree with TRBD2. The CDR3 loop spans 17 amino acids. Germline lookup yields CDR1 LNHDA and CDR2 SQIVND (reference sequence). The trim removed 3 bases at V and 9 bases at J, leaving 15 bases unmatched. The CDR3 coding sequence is TGTGCCAGTAGTATTGGGCTAGCGGGGACGTCGCTCACCATTCAGTACTTC. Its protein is CASSIGLAGTSLTIQYF.

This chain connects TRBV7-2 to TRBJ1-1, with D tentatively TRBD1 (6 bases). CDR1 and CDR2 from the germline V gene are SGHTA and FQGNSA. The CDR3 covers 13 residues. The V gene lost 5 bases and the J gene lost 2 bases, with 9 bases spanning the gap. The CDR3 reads CASSARGNTEAFF. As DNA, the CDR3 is TGTGCCAGCAGCGCCAGGGGTAACACTGAAGCTTTCTTT.

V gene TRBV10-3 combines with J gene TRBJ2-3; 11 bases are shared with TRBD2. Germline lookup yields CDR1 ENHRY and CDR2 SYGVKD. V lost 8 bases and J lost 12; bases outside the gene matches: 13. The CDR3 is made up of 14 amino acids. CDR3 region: CAIGGTSGPGGQYF. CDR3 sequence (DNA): TGTGCCATCGGGGGGACTAGCGGCCCCGGTGGCCAGTATTTT.

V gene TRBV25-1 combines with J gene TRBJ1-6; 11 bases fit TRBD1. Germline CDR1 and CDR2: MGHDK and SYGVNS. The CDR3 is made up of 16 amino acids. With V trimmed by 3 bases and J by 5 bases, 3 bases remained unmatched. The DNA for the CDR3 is TGTGCCAGCAGTGACTGGACAGGGGGCGATAATTCACCCCTCCACTTT. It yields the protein CASSDWTGGDNSPLHF.

The CDR3 DNA reads as TGTGCCAGCACCTTAACGACAGGTAACACTGAAGCTTTCTTT. Translation: CASTLTTGNTEAFF. V and J are TRBV28 and TRBJ1-1; D possibly corresponds to TRBD1 (6 bases). Germline CDR1 and CDR2: MDHEN and SYDVKM. V was clipped by 7 bases and J by 2 bases, with 14 bases between them. This CDR3 is built from 14 residues. Full variable domain (outside the CDR3, taken from reference TRBV28 and TRBJ1-1): DVKVTQSSRYLVKRTGEKVFLECVQDMDHENMFWYRQDPGLGLRLIYFSYDVKMKEKGDIPEGYSVSREKKERFSLILESASTNQTSMYLCASTLTTGNTEAFFGQGTRLTVV.

The CDR3 here is CASSHYRRTNIQDEQFF. As DNA, the CDR3 is TGTGCCAGCAGCCATTACCGGAGGACTAATATACAGGATGAGCAGTTCTTC. The rearrangement uses TRBV11-3 and TRBJ2-1; maybe TRBD2 (6 bases). Trimming cost V 5 bases and J 8 bases, with 25 bases left between them. CDR3 length: 17 amino acids. Germline CDR1 is SGHNT and CDR2 is YENEEA.

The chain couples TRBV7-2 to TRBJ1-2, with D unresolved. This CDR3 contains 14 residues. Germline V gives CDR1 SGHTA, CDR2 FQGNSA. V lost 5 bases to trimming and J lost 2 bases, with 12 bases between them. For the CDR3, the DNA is TGTGCCAGCAGCCTACAGAGCGGGAACTATGGCTACACCTTC. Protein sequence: CASSLQSGNYGYTF. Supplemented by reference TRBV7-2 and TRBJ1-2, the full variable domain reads GAGVSQSPSNKVTEKGKDVELRCDPISGHTALYWYRQSLGQGLEFLIYFQGNSAPDKSGLPSDRFSAERTGGSVSTLTIQRTQQEDSAVYLCASSLQSGNYGYTFGSGTRLTVV.

The CDR3 is CASSSLSTGFSYEQYF. For the CDR3, the DNA is TGTGCCAGCAGCTCCCTCTCGACAGGTTTTTCCTACGAGCAGTACTTC. The rearrangement joins TRBV11-2 to TRBJ2-7, with TRBD1 as a possible D gene (6 bases). The V gene's germline CDR1 is SGHAT and CDR2 FQNNGV. V was pared by 4 bases and J by 1 base, with 17 bases between. This CDR3 has 16 amino acids.

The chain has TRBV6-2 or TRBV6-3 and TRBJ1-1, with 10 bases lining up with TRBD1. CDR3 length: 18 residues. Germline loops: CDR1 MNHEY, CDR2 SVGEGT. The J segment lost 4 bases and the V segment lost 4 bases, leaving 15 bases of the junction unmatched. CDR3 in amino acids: CASSFSDSDRGRTTEAFF. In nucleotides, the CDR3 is TGTGCCAGCAGTTTTTCAGACTCCGACAGGGGGCGGACCACTGAAGCTTTCTTT.

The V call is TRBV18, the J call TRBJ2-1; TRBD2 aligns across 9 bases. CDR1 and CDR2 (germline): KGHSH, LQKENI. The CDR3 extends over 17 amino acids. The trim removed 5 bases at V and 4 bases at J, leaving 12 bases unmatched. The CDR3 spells CASSNLGGRASYNEQFF. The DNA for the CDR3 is TGTGCCAGCTCAAATCTTGGCGGGAGGGCCTCGTACAATGAGCAGTTCTTC.

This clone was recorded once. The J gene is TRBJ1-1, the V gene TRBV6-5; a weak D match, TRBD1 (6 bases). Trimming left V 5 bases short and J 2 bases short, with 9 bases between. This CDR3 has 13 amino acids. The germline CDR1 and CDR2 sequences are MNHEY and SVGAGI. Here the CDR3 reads CASSRTANTEAFF. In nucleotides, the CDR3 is TGTGCCAGCAGTAGGACAGCAAACACTGAAGCTTTCTTT.

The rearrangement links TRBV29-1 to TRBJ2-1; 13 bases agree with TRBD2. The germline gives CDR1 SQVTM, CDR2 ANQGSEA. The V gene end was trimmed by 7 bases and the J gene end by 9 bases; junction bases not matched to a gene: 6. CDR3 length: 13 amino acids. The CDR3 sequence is CSAGLAGVLEQFF. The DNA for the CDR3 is TGCAGCGCTGGACTAGCGGGAGTCCTTGAGCAGTTCTTC.

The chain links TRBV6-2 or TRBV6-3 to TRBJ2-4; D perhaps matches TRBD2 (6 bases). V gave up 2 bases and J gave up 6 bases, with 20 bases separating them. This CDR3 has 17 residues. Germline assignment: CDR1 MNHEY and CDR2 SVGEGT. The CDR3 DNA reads TGTGCCAGCAGTTACCCCCCGGGTGTGGGGGGAAGAAACATTCAGTACTTC. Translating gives CASSYPPGVGGRNIQYF.

CDR3 nucleotide sequence: TGTGCCAGCAGTTTATGGGGAACAGGGGCCACTGAAGCTTTCTTT. Its protein product is CASSLWGTGATEAFF. V gene TRBV28 combines with J gene TRBJ1-1, with TRBD1 matching over 7 bases. This CDR3 is 15 amino acids long. Germline V gene lookup returns CDR1 MDHEN and CDR2 SYDVKM. The trim removed 0 bases at V and 4 bases at J, leaving 5 bases unmatched.

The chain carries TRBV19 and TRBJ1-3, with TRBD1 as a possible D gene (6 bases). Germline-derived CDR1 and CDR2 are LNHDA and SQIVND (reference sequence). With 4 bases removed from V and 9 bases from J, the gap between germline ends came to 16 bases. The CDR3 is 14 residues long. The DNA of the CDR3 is TGTGCCAGTAGTACGACAGGACCGCTGGGCACCATATATTTT. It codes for CASSTTGPLGTIYF. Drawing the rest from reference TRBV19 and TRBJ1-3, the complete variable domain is DGGITQSPKYLFRKEGQNVTLSCEQNLNHDAMYWYRQDPGQGLRLIYYSQIVNDFQKGDIAEGYSVSREKKESFPLTVTSAQKNPTAFYLCASSTTGPLGTIYFGEGSWLTVV.

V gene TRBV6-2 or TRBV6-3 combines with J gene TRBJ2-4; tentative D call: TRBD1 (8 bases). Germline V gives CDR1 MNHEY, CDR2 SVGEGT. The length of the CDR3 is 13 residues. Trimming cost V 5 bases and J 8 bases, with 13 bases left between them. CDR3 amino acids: CASSRTGRDIQYF. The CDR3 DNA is TGTGCCAGCAGTCGGACAGGGAGGGACATTCAGTACTTC.

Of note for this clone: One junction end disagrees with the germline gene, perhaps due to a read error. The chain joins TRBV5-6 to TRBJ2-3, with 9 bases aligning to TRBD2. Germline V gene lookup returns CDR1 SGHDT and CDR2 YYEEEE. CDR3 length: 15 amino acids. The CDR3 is CASSTTGTSLDTQYF. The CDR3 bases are TGTGCTAGCAGTACAACCGGGACTAGCTTAGATACGCAGTATTTT.

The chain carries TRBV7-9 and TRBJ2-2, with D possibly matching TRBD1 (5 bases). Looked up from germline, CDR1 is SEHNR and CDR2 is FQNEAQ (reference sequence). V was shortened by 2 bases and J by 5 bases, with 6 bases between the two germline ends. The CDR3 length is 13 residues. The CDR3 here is CASSLKGTGELFF. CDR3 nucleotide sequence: TGTGCCAGCAGCTTAAAGGGGACCGGGGAGCTGTTTTTT.

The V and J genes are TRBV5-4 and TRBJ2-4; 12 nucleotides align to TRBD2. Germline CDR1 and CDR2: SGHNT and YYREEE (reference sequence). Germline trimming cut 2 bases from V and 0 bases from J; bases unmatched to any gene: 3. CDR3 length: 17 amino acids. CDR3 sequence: CASSFLGLAGAKNIQYF. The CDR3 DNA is TGTGCCAGCAGCTTCCTGGGACTAGCGGGAGCCAAAAACATTCAGTACTTC.

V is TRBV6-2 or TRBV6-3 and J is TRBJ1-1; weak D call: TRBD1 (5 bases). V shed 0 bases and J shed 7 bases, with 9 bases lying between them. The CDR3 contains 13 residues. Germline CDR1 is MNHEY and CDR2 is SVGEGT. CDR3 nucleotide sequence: TGTGCCAGCAGTTACTCATGGCAGGGTGAAGCTTTCTTT. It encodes CASSYSWQGEAFF.

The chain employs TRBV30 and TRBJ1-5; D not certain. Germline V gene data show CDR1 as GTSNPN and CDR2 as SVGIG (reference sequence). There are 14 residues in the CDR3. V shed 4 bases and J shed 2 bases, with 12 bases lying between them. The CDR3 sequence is CAWNPTGGNQPQHF. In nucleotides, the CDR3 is TGTGCCTGGAACCCTACGGGAGGCAATCAGCCCCAGCATTTT.

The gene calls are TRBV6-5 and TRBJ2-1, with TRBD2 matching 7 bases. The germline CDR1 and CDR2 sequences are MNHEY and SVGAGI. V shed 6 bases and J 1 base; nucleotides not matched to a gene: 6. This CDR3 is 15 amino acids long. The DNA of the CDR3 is TGTGCCAGCAGCGGAGCGGGAAGGTCCTACAATGAGCAGTTCTTC. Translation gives CASSGAGRSYNEQFF.

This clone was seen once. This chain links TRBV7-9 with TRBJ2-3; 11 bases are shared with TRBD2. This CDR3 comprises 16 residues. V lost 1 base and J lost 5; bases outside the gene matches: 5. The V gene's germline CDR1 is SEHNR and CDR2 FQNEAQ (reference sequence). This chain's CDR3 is CASSLGLAGIGDTQYF. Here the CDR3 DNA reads TGTGCCAGCAGCTTAGGACTAGCGGGAATAGGAGATACGCAGTATTTT.

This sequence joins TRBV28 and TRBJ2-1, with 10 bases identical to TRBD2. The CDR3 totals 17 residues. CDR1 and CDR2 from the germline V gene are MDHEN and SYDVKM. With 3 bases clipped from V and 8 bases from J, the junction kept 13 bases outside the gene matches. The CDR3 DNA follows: TGTGCCAGCAGTTTCCTGGGCAGCGGGAGGGCCGATGATGAGCAGTTCTTC. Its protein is CASSFLGSGRADDEQFF.

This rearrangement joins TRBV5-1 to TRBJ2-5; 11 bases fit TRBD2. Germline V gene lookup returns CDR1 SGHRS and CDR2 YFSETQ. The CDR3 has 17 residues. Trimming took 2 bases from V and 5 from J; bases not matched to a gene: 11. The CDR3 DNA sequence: TGCGCCAGCAGCTTCCTTGGGACTAGCGGTCTGGGCGAGACCCAGTACTTC. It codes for CASSFLGTSGLGETQYF.

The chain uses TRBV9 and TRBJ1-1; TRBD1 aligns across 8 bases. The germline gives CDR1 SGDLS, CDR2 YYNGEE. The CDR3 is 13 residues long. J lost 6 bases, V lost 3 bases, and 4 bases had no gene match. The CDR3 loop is CASSAIQGAEAFF. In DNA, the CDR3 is TGTGCCAGCAGCGCAATACAGGGGGCTGAAGCTTTCTTT.